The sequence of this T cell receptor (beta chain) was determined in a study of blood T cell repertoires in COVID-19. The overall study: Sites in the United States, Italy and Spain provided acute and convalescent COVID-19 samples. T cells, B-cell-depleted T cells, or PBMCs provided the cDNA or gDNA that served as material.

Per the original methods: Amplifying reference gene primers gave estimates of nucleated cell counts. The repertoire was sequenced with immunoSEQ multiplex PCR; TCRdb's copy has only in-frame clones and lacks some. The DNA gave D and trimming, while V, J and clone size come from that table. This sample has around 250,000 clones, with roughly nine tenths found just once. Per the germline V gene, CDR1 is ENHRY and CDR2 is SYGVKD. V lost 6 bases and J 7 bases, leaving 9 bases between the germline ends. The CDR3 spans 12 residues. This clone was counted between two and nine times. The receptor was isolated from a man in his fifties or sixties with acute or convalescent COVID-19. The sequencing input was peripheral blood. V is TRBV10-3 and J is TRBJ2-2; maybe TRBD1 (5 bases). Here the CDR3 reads CAIRGRDGELFF. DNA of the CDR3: TGTGCCATCAGGGGGCGCGACGGGGAGCTGTTTTTT.